This record concerns one T cell receptor beta chain sequence. Trimming removed 0 bases from V and 0 bases from J, with 6 bases in between. This CDR3 region has 14 residues. Germline CDR1 reads MNHNY; CDR2 reads SVGAGI (reference sequence). This sample is drawn from a study of cytomegalovirus exposure and HLA in healthy donors. The PCR made use of 60 Vbeta and 13 Jbeta primers. Sequenced by immunoSEQ multiplex PCR; TCRdb stores in-frame clones only, minus some. The data show about 100,000 clones, over 60% seen once. The chain has TRBV6-6 and TRBJ2-7; D ambiguous. Material: PBMCs. The sequence was obtained from a female donor in good health and CMV-seropositive. The CDR3 bases are TGTGCCAGCAGTTACTCCAGTTCCTCCTACGAGCAGTACTTC. Translation gives CASSYSSSSYEQYF.